Sequencing of this T cell receptor beta chain was carried out in a study of T cell clonotyping in hematopoietic cell transplantation. Study information: Pretransplant recipient samples were taken after cytoreduction.

Regarding the study as a whole: Cells were unsorted, so CD4 and CD8 contributions were not separated.

A word on this clone: Its antigen is currently unknown.

The table came from immunoSEQ multiplex PCR; TCRdb's copy has only in-frame clones and leaves some out. The repertoire holds approximately 44,000 clones, with 82% as singletons. Time point denoted: recipient sample about 28 days before transplant, after cytoreduction. V gave up 4 bases and J gave up 7 bases; unmatched junction bases: 5. The CDR3 runs 12 residues. Germline CDR1 is SQVTM and CDR2 is ANQGSEA. V is TRBV29-1 and J is TRBJ1-2; 8 positions agree with TRBD1. This clonotype was obtained from a man between 60 and 75 years old with myelodysplastic syndrome. Some clones in this sample may be carry-over from other donors' samples. The sequencing here drew on peripheral blood mononuclear cells, taken before stem cell transplant. CDR3 bases: TGCAGCGTTGGACAGGGGATAGTTGGCTACACCTTC. Translating gives CSVGQGIVGYTF.